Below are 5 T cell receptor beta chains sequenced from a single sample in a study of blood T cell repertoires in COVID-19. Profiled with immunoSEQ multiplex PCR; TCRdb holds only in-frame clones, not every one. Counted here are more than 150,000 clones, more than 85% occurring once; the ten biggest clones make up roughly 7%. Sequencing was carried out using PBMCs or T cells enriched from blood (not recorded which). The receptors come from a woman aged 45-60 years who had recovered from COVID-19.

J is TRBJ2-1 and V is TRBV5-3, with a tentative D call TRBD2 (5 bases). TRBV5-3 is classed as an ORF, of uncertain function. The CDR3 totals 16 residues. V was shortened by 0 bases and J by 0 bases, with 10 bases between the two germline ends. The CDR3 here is CARSLVAGSSYNEQFF. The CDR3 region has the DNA TGTGCCAGAAGCTTGGTGGCGGGCAGCTCCTACAATGAGCAGTTCTTC.

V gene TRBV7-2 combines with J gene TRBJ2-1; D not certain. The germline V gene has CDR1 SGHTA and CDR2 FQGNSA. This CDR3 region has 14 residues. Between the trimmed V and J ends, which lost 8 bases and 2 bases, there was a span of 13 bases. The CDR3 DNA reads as TGTGCCAGCCGCGGTGTCCAAACCTACAATGAGCAGTTCTTC. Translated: CASRGVQTYNEQFF.

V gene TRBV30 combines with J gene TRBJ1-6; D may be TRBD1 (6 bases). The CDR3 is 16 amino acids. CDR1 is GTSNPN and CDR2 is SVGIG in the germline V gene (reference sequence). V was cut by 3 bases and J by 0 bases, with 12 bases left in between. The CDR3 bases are TGTGCCTGGAGGGGGACACTGAGCTCCTATAATTCACCCCTCCACTTT. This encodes CAWRGTLSSYNSPLHF.

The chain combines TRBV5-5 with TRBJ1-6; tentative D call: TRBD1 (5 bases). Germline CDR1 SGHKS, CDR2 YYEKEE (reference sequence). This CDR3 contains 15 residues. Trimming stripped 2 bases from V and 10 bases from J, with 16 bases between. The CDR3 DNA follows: TGTGCCAGCAGCTTCAGGCCCAGGGACTCCTCACCCCTCCACTTT. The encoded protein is CASSFRPRDSSPLHF. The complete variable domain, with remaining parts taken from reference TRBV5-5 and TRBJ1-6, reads DAGVTQSPTHLIKTRGQQVTLRCSPISGHKSVSWYQQVLGQGPQFIFQYYEKEERGRGNFPDRFSARQFPNYSSELNVNALLLGDSALYLCASSFRPRDSSPLHFGNGTRLTVT.

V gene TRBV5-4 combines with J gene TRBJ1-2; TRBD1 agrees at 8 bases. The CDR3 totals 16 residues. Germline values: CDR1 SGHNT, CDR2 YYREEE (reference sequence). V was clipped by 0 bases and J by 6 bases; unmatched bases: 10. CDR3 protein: CASSLGKWTGSDGYTF. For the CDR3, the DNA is TGTGCCAGCAGCTTGGGCAAATGGACAGGGAGCGATGGCTACACCTTC.